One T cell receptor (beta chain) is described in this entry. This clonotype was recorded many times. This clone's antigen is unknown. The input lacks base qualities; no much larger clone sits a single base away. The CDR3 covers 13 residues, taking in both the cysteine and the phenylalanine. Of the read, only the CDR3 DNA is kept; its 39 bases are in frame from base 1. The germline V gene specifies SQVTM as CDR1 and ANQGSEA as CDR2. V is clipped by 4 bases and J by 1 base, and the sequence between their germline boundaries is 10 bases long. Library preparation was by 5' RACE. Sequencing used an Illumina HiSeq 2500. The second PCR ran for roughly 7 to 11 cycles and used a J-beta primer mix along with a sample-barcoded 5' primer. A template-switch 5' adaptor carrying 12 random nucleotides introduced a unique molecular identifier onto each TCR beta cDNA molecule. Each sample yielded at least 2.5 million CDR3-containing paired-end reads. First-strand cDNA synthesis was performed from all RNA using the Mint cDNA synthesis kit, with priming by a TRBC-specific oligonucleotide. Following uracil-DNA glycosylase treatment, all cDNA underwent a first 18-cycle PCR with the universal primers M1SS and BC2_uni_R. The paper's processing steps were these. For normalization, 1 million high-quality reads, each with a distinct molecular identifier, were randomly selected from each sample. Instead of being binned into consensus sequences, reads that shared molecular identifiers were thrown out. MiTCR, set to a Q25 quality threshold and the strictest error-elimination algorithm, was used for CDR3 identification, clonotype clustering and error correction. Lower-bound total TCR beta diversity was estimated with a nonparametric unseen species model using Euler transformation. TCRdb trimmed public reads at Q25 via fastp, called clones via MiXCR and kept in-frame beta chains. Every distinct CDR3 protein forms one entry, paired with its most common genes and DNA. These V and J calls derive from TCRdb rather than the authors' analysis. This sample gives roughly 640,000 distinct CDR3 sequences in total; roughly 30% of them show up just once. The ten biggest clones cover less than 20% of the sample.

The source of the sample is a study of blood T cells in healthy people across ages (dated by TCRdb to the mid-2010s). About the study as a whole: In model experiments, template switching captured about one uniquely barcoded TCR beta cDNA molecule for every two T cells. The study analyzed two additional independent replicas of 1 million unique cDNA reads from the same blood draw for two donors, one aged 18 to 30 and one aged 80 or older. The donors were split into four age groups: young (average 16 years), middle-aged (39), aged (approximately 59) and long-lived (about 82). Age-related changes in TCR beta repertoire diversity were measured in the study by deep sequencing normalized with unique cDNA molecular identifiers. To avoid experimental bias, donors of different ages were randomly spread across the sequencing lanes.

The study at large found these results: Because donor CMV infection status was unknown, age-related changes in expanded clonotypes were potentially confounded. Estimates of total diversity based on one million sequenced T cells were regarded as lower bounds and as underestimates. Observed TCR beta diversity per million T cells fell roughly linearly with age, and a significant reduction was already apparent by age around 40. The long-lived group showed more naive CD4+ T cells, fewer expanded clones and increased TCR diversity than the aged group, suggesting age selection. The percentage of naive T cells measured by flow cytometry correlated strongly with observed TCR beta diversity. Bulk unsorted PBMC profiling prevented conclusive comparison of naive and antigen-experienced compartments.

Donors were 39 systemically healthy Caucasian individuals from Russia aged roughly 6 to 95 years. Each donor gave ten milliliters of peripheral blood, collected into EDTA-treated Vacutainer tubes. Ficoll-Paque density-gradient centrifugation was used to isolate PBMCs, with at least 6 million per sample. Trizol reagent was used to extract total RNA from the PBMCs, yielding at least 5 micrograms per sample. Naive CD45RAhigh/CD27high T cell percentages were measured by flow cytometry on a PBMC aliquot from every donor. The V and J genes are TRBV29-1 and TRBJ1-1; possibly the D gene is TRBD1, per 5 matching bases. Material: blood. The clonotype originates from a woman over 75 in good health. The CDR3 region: CSVGGRANTEAFF. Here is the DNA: TGCAGCGTTGGAGGCAGGGCGAACACTGAAGCTTTCTTT.